A selection of T cell receptor beta chains follows, all from one sample in a study of early stage breast cancer tumors. The assay was immunoSEQ multiplex PCR, and TCRdb's table has in-frame clones only and misses some. The sample yields about 19,000 clones, 83% seen once. Specimen: blood. The receptors stem from a person aged 65-85 years with breast cancer. The CDR3 runs from the conserved cysteine through the conserved F or W. A D gene is named only where the DNA matches it firmly. Clone size is given for some rows only: seen once, a few or many times, or a class if the clone is expanded.

clone size: NA; V gene: TRBV7-3; J gene: TRBJ1-6; D gene: NA; CDR3 DNA: TGTGCCAGCAGCGCAGCTCAGGGGAATTCACCCCTCCACTTT; CDR3 protein: CASSAAQGNSPLHF
clone size: NA; V gene: TRBV7-2; J gene: TRBJ2-7; D gene: NA; CDR3 DNA: TGTGCCAGCAGCTTAACGGGGGGCCTCTACGAGCAGTACTTC; CDR3 protein: CASSLTGGLYEQYF
clone size: few; V gene: TRBV18; J gene: TRBJ2-7; D gene: NA; CDR3 DNA: TGTGCCAGCTCACCGGGCGCCGGGGGCGAGCAGTACTTC; CDR3 protein: CASSPGAGGEQYF
clone size: NA; V gene: TRBV7-3; J gene: TRBJ2-1; D gene: NA; CDR3 DNA: TGTGCCAGCAGCTTAAATGAGCGTTCATCCGGTGAGCAGTTCTTC; CDR3 protein: CASSLNERSSGEQFF
clone size: once; V gene: TRBV19; J gene: TRBJ1-1; D gene: NA; CDR3 DNA: TGTGCCAGTAGTATGGCCGCAGCGAGTCAGGGAACTGAAGCTTTCTTT; CDR3 protein: CASSMAAASQGTEAFF
clone size: NA; V gene: TRBV5-5; J gene: TRBJ1-1; D gene: TRBD1; CDR3 DNA: TGTGCCAGCAGCCTACATGGACAGGGAGGGACTGAAGCTTTCTTT; CDR3 protein: CASSLHGQGGTEAFF
clone size: NA; V gene: TRBV11-2; J gene: TRBJ2-7; D gene: NA; CDR3 DNA: TGTGCCAGCAGCGTTGGTGGGAGCTCCTACGAGCAGTACTTC; CDR3 protein: CASSVGGSSYEQYF
clone size: NA; V gene: TRBV7-3; J gene: TRBJ1-6; D gene: TRBD1; CDR3 DNA: TGTGCCAGCAGCTTATCCCCACCCGGGACAGGGGCCTATAATTCACCCCTCCACTTT; CDR3 protein: CASSLSPPGTGAYNSPLHF
clone size: NA; V gene: TRBV5-3; J gene: TRBJ1-1; D gene: TRBD1; CDR3 DNA: TGTGCCAGAAGCCCGGGACAGAGCAGGAACACTGAAGCTTTCTTT; CDR3 protein: CARSPGQSRNTEAFF
clone size: few; V gene: TRBV5-1; J gene: TRBJ2-7; D gene: NA; CDR3 DNA: TGCGCCAGCAGCACCGGGACTGTGAGCTCCTACGAGCAGTACTTC; CDR3 protein: CASSTGTVSSYEQYF
clone size: NA; V gene: TRBV28; J gene: TRBJ1-4; D gene: NA; CDR3 DNA: TGTGCCAGCAGGAGTGGGGGCGATTATGAAAAACTGTTTTTT; CDR3 protein: CASRSGGDYEKLFF
clone size: NA; V gene: TRBV28; J gene: TRBJ1-3; D gene: NA; CDR3 DNA: TGTGCCAGTGCGGACAGAAATTCTGGAAACACCATATATTTT; CDR3 protein: CASADRNSGNTIYF